The T cell receptor (beta chain) described here comes from a study of T cells after yellow fever vaccination. Study observations and caveats: CD4 and CD8 compartments shared a small share of clonotypes. There was a possibility that FACS-sorted repertoires contained abundant clonotypes contaminating from the bulk population.

In its sample, this clonotype was seen a few times. Its antigen is still unknown. The V gene's germline CDR1 is MNHEY and CDR2 SVGAGI. The ends were cut back, 4 bases at V and 0 bases at J, with 13 bases in the middle. The CDR3 length is 16 residues. In making TCR cDNA, 5'RACE template switching added a universal primer site and UMIs to it. One entry per CDR3 protein results from TCRdb running MiXCR on the 5' RACE reads. The data show 450,000 to 650,000 distinct CDR3 sequences, with roughly a fifth seen just once and about 16% held by the top ten. The V and J genes are TRBV6-5 and TRBJ2-1; D not resolved. The sample was PBMCs, taken approximately 22 days after the first yellow fever vaccination. The clonotype comes from a man younger than 35 who received the YFV17D yellow fever vaccine. The CDR3 nucleotides read TGTGCCAGCAGTTTCCAGGACGCGAGCTCCTACAATGAGCAGTTCTTC. It is translated as CASSFQDASSYNEQFF.